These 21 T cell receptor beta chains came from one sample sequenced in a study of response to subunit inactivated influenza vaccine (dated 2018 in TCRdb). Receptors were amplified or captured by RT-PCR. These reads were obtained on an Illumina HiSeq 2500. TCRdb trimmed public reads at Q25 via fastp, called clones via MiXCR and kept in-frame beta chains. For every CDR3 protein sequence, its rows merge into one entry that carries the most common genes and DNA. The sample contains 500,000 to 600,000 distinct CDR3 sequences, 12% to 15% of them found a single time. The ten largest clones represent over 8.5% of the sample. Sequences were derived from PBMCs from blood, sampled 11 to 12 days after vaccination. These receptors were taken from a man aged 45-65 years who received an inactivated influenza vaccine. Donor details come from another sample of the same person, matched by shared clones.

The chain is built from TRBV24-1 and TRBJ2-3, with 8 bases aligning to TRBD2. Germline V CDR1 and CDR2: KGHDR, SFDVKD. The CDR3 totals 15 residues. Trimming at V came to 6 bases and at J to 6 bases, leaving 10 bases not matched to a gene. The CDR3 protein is CATSLSGMGGDTQYF. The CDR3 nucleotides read TGTGCCACCAGTCTTAGCGGGATGGGAGGGGATACGCAGTATTTT.

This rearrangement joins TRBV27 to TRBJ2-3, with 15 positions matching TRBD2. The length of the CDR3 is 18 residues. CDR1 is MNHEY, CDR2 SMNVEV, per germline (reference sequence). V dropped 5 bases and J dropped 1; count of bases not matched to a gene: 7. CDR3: CASSPTGLAGGRTDTQYF. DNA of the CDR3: TGTGCCAGCAGTCCGACCGGACTAGCGGGAGGGCGCACAGATACGCAGTATTTT.

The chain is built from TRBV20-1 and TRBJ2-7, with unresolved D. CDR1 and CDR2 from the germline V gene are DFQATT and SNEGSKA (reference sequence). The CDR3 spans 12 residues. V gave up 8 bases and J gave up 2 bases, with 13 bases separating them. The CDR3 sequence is CSPSPVAYEQYF. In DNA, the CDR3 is TGCAGTCCATCCCCTGTGGCCTACGAGCAGTACTTC.

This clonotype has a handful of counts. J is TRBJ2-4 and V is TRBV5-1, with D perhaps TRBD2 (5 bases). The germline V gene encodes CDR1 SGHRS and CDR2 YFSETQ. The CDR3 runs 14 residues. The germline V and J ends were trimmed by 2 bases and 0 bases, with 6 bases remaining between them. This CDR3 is CASSFEGAKNIQYF. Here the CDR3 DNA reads TGCGCCAGCAGCTTCGAGGGAGCCAAAAACATTCAGTACTTC.

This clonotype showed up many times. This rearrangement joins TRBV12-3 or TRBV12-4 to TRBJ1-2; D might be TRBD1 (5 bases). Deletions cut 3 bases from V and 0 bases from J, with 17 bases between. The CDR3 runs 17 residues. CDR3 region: CASSFSAGTAPNYGYTF. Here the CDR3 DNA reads TGTGCCAGCAGTTTTTCAGCCGGGACCGCACCTAACTATGGCTACACCTTC.

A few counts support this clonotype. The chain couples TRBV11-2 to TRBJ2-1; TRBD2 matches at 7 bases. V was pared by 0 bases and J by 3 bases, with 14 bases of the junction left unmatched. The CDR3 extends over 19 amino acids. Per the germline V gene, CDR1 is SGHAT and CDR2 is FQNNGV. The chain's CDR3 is CASSLDPGYAGELYNEQFF. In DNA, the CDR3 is TGTGCCAGCAGCTTAGACCCGGGATATGCGGGAGAGCTCTACAATGAGCAGTTCTTC.

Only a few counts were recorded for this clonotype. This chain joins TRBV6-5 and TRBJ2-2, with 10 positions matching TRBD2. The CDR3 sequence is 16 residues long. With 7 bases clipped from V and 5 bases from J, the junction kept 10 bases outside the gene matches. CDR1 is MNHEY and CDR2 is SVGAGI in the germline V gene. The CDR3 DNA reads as TGTGCCAGCAATTCAGCGGGAGGGCCTCGGACCGGGGAGCTGTTTTTT. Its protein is CASNSAGGPRTGELFF.

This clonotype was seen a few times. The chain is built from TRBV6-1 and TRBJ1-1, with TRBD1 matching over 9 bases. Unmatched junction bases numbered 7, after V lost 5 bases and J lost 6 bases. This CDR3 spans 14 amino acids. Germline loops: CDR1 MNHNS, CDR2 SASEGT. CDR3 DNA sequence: TGTGCCAGCAGTCCGACAGGGGGGGTTCCTGAAGCTTTCTTT. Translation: CASSPTGGVPEAFF.

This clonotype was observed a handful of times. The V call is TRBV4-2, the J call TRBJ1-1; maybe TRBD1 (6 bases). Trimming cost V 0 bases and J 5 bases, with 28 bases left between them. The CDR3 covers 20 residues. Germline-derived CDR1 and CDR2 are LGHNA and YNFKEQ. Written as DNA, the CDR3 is TGTGCCAGCAGCCAAGATTCTTGGTCGGGGGCATTGGATTATGGGACTGAAGCTTTCTTT. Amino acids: CASSQDSWSGALDYGTEAFF.

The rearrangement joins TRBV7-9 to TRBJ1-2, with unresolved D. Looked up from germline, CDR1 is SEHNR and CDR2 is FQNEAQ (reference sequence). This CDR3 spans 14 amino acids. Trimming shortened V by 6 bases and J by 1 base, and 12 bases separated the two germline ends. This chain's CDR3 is CASRKDGLNYGYTF. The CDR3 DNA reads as TGTGCCAGCAGGAAGGACGGTCTTAACTATGGCTACACCTTC. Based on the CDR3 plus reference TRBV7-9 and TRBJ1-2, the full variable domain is DTGVSQNPRHKITKRGQNVTFRCDPISEHNRLYWYRQTLGQGPEFLTYFQNEAQLEKSRLLSDRFSAERPKGSFSTLEIQRTEQGDSAMYLCASRKDGLNYGYTFGSGTRLTVV.

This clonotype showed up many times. In DNA form, the CDR3 reads TGCGCCAGTAGCAAGGACTCTGTCAATGAGCAGTTCTTC. It codes for CASSKDSVNEQFF. The rearrangement joins TRBV5-1 to TRBJ2-1; D perhaps matches TRBD2 (5 bases). The CDR3 contains 13 residues. CDR1 and CDR2 from the germline V gene are SGHRS and YFSETQ. Trimming cost V 8 bases and J 6 bases, with 15 bases left between them.

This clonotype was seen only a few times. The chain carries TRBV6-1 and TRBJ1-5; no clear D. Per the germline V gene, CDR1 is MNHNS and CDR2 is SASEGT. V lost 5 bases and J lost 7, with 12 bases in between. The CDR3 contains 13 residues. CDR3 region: CASSQREGQPQHF. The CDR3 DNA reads TGTGCCAGCAGTCAGAGGGAGGGACAGCCCCAGCATTTT.

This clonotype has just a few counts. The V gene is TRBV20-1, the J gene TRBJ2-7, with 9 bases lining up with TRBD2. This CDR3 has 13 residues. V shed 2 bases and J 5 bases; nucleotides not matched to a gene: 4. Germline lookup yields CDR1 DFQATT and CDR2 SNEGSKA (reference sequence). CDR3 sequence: CSARPGLADEQYF. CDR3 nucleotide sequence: TGCAGTGCTAGACCGGGACTAGCCGACGAGCAGTACTTC.

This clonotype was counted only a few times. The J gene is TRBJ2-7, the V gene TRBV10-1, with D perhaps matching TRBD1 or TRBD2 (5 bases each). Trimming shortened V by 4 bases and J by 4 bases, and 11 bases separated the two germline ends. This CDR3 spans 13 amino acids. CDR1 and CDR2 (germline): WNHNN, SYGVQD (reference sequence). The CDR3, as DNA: TGCGCCAGCAGTGCCGGGGCTGGGTACGAGCAGTACTTC. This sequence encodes CASSAGAGYEQYF.

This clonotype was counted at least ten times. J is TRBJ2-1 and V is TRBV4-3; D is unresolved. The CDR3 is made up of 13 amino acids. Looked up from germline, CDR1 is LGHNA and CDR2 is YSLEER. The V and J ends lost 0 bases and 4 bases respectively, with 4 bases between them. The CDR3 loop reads CASSQDQYNEQFF. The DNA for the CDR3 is TGCGCCAGCAGCCAAGACCAATACAATGAGCAGTTCTTC.

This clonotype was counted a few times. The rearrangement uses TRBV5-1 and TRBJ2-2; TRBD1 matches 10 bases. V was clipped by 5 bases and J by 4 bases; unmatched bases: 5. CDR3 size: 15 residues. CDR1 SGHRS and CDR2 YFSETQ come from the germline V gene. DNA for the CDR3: TGCGCCAGCAGTGGGGACAGGGGCCTCACCGGGGAGCTGTTTTTT. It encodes CASSGDRGLTGELFF.

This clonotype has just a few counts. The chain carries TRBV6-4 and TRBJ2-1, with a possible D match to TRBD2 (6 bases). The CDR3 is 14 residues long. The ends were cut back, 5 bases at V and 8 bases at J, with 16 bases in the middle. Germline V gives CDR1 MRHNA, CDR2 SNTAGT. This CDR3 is CASSLEEGPHEQFF. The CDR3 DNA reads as TGTGCCAGCAGTTTGGAGGAGGGACCCCATGAGCAGTTCTTC.

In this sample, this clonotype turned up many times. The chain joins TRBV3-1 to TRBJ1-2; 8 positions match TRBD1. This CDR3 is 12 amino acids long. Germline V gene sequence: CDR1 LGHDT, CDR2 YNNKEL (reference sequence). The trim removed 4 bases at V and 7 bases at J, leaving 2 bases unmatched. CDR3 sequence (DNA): TGTGCCAGCAGCCGTGACAGGGGTGGCTACACCTTC. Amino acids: CASSRDRGGYTF.

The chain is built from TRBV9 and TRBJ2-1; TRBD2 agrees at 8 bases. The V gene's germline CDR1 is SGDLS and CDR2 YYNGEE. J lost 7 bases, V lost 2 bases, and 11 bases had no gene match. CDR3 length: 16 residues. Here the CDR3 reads CASSVSPASGQNEQFF. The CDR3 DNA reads TGTGCCAGCAGCGTTTCCCCCGCTAGCGGGCAAAATGAGCAGTTCTTC.

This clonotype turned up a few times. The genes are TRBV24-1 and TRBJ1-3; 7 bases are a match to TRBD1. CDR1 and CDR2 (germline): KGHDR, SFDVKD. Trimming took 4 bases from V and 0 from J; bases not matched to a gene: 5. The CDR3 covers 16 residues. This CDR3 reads CATSEATGSSGNTIYF. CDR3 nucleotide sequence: TGTGCCACCAGTGAAGCGACAGGGAGCTCTGGAAACACCATATATTTT.

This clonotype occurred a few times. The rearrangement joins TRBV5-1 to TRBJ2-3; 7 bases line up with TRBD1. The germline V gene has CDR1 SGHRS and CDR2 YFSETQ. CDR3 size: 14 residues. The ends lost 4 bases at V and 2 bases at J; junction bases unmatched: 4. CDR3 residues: CASSGGTATDTQYF. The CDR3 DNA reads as TGCGCCAGCAGCGGTGGGACAGCCACAGATACGCAGTATTTT. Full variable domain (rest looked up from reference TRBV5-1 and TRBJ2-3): KAGVTQTPRYLIKTRGQQVTLSCSPISGHRSVSWYQQTPGQGLQFLFEYFSETQRNKGNFPGRFSGRQFSNSRSEMNVSTLELGDSALYLCASSGGTATDTQYFGPGTRLTVL.